This T cell receptor (beta chain) was sequenced in a study of identifying expanded T cells in peripheral blood. Collection occurred without any documented infections or immune events in donors. Study-level findings and limits: Clone count variance between approximately two-week samples rose with total template count. Technical replicates showed about 1.1 changed clones; about 2 weeks about 16; four weeks 19.

In this sample, this clone turned up a few times. Its antigen remains unidentified. The CDR3 extends over 13 amino acids. Germline V gene data show CDR1 as GTSNPN and CDR2 as SVGIG (reference sequence). The ends were cut back, 1 base at V and 0 bases at J, with 4 bases in the middle. TCRdb's table, derived via immunoSEQ multiplex PCR, lists solely in-frame clones and lacks some. The repertoire includes some 91,000 clones, approximately 88% of them detected once, and 3% to 4% sits in the top ten. The rearrangement joins TRBV30 to TRBJ2-1, with D unresolved. This sequence originates from a person aged 18 to 70 in good health. The sample taken for sequencing was blood. The CDR3 is CAWSGSSYNEQFF. The CDR3 DNA sequence: TGTGCCTGGAGTGGCAGCTCCTACAATGAGCAGTTCTTC. The whole variable domain, remainder taken from reference TRBV30 and TRBJ2-1, is SQTIHQWPATLVQPVGSPLSLECTVEGTSNPNLYWYRQAAGRGLQLLFYSVGIGQISSEVPQNLSASRPQDRQFILSSKKLLLSDSGFYLCAWSGSSYNEQFFGPGTRLTVL.